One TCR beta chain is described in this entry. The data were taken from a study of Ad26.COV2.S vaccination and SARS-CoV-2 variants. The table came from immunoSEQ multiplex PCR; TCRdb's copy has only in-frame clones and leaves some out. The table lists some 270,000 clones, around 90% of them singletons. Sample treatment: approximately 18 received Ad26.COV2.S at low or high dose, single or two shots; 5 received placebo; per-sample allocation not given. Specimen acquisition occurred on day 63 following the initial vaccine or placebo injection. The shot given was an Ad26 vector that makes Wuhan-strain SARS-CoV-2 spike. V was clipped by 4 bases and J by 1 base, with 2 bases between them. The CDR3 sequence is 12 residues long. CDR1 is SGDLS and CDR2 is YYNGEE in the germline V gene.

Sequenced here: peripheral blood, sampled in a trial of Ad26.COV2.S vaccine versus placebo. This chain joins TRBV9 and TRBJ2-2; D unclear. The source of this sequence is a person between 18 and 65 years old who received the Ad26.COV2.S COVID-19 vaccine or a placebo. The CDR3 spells CASSWNTGELFF. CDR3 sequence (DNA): TGTGCCAGCAGCTGGAACACCGGGGAGCTGTTTTTT. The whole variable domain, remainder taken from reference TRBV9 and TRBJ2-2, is DSGVTQTPKHLITATGQRVTLRCSPRSGDLSVYWYQQSLDQGLQFLIQYYNGEERAKGNILERFSAQQFPDLHSELNLSSLELGDSALYFCASSWNTGELFFGEGSRLTVL.